The next 9 T cell receptor beta chains were all read from a single sample in a study of OX40 agonist ivuxolimab in advanced cancers. The assay was immunoSEQ multiplex PCR, and TCRdb's table has in-frame clones only and misses some. The sample contains 83,000 or so clones, about 80% of which appear only once. This sample comprised CD4+ or CD8+ T cells sorted from blood, obtained in a trial of the OX40 agonist ivuxolimab. The receptors stem from an adult with an advanced solid tumor such as melanoma, head and neck, liver or kidney cancer.

The count of this clone is one. This chain uses TRBV11-2 with TRBJ2-2; D is possibly TRBD2 (5 bases). This CDR3 comprises 15 residues. Germline V CDR1 and CDR2: SGHAT, FQNNGV. The V end lost 3 bases, the J end lost 3 bases, and 11 bases lay between the germline ends. CDR3 region: CASSLYLGDTGELFF. CDR3 DNA sequence: TGTGCCAGCAGCTTGTACCTCGGGGACACCGGGGAGCTGTTTTTT.

This chain links TRBV19 with TRBJ2-7, with TRBD2 matching over 7 bases. V was clipped by 6 bases and J by 7 bases; unmatched bases: 9. Germline-derived CDR1 and CDR2 are LNHDA and SQIVND (reference sequence). The CDR3 extends over 13 amino acids. In nucleotides, the CDR3 is TGTGCCAGTAGCCGGGGAGGGAATGGAGAGCAGTACTTC. This translates into CASSRGGNGEQYF.

This clone was seen more than once but under ten times. The CDR3 region is CASSPVGTASYNEQFF. The DNA for the CDR3 is TGTGCCAGCAGCCCCGTGGGGACAGCCTCCTACAATGAGCAGTTCTTC. The chain employs TRBV7-2 and TRBJ2-1; TRBD1 matches at 7 bases. Germline trimming cut 5 bases from V and 0 bases from J; bases unmatched to any gene: 7. CDR3 length: 16 residues. Germline CDR1 SGHTA, CDR2 FQGNSA.

The chain recombines TRBV9 with TRBJ2-3; D gene ambiguous. V dropped 0 bases and J dropped 3 bases, with 11 bases sitting between them. Per the germline V gene, CDR1 is SGDLS and CDR2 is YYNGEE. The CDR3 is made up of 15 amino acids. CDR3 bases: TGTGCCAGCAGCGTAGGGACCCATTGGACAGATACGCAGTATTTT. It yields the protein CASSVGTHWTDTQYF. Together with reference TRBV9 and TRBJ2-3, the CDR3 gives the full variable domain: DSGVTQTPKHLITATGQRVTLRCSPRSGDLSVYWYQQSLDQGLQFLIQYYNGEERAKGNILERFSAQQFPDLHSELNLSSLELGDSALYFCASSVGTHWTDTQYFGPGTRLTVL.

The rearrangement links TRBV10-3 to TRBJ1-5; D perhaps matches TRBD1 (5 bases). Trimming removed 3 bases from V and 1 base from J, with 10 bases in between. The CDR3 covers 15 residues. From germline, CDR1 is ENHRY and CDR2 SYGVKD. The CDR3 DNA sequence: TGTGCCATCAGTGAACAGGTGTTAAGCAATCAGCCCCAGCATTTT. Translation: CAISEQVLSNQPQHF.

The gene calls are TRBV6-5 and TRBJ1-5; perhaps TRBD1 as D (5 bases). From germline, CDR1 is MNHEY and CDR2 SVGAGI. The CDR3 has 13 residues. The ends were cut back, 5 bases at V and 4 bases at J, with 9 bases in the middle. The CDR3 DNA sequence: TGTGCCAGCAGTCCGCGGGGGAATCAGCCCCAGCATTTT. Encoded protein: CASSPRGNQPQHF.

Only one count was recorded for this clone. The chain recombines TRBV28 with TRBJ2-7; the D is unclear. V dropped 4 bases and J dropped 5 bases, with 12 bases sitting between them. Per germline, CDR1 MDHEN and CDR2 SYDVKM. CDR3 length: 13 residues. The CDR3 spells CASSSPPDHEQYF. The CDR3 bases are TGTGCCAGCAGTTCCCCCCCTGATCACGAGCAGTACTTC. Drawing the rest from reference TRBV28 and TRBJ2-7, the complete variable domain is DVKVTQSSRYLVKRTGEKVFLECVQDMDHENMFWYRQDPGLGLRLIYFSYDVKMKEKGDIPEGYSVSREKKERFSLILESASTNQTSMYLCASSSPPDHEQYFGPGTRLTVT.

The V and J genes are TRBV5-6 and TRBJ2-3, with 10 bases identical to TRBD1. The CDR3 runs 18 residues. Trimming took 2 bases from V and 4 from J; bases not matched to a gene: 13. Germline V CDR1 and CDR2: SGHDT, YYEEEE. This chain's CDR3 is CASSFLSGGTGVPDTQYF. The DNA of the CDR3 is TGTGCCAGCAGCTTTTTATCCGGTGGGACAGGGGTACCAGATACGCAGTATTTT.

V is TRBV5-6 and J is TRBJ1-5; the D is unclear. This CDR3 region has 14 residues. CDR1 and CDR2 from the germline V gene are SGHDT and YYEEEE. Trimming left V 0 bases short and J 0 bases short, with 4 bases between. The CDR3 DNA follows: TGTGCCAGCAGCTTGGTCACTAGCAATCAGCCCCAGCATTTT. Amino acid sequence: CASSLVTSNQPQHF.